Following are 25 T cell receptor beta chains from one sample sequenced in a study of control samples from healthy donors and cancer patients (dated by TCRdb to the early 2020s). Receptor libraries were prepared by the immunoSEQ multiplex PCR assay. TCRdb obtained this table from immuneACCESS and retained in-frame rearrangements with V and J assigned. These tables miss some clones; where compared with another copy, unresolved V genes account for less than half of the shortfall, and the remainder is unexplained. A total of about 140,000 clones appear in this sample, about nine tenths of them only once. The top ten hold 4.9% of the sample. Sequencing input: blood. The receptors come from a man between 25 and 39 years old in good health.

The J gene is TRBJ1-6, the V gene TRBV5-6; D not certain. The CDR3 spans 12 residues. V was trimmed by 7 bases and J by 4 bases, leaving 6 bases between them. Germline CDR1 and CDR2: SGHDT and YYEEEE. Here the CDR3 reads CASGRYNSPLHF. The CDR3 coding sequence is TGTGCCAGCGGGAGGTATAATTCACCCCTCCACTTT.

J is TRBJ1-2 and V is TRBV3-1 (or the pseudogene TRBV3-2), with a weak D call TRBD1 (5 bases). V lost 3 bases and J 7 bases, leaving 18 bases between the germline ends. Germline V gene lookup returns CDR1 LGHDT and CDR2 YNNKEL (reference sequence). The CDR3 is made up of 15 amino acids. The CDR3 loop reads CASSHPEGGASGYTF. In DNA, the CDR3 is TGTGCCAGCAGCCACCCCGAGGGAGGGGCGAGTGGCTACACCTTC.

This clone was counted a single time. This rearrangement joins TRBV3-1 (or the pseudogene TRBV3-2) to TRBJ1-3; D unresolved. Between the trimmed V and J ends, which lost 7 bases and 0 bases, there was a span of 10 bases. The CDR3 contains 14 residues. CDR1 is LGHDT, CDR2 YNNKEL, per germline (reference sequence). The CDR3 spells CASTMGSSGNTIYF. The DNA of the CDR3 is TGTGCCAGCACCATGGGTAGCTCTGGAAACACCATATATTTT.

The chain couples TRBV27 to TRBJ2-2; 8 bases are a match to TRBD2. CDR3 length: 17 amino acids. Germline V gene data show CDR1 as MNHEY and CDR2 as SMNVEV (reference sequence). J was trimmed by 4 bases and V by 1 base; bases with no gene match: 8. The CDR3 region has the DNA TGTGCCAGCAGTTTATTATTACTAGCGGAGCCCACCGGGGAGCTGTTTTTT. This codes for CASSLLLLAEPTGELFF.

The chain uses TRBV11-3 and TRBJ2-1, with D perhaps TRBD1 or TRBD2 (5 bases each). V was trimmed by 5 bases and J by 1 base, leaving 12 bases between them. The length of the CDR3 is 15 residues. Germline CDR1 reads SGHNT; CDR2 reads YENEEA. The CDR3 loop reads CASSPTGASYNEQFF. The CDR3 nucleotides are TGTGCCAGCAGCCCAACCGGGGCGTCCTACAATGAGCAGTTCTTC.

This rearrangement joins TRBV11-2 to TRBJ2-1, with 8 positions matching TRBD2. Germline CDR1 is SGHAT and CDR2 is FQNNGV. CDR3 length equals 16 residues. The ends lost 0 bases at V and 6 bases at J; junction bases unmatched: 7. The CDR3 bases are TGTGCCAGCAGCTTAGATCCGGGACTAGTTCCCAATGAGCAGTTCTTC. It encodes CASSLDPGLVPNEQFF.

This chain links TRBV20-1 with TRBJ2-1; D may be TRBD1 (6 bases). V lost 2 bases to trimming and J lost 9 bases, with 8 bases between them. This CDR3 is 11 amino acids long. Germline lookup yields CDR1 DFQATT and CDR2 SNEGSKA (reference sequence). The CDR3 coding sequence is TGCAGTGCTAGACCAGGGGCTGAGCAGTTCTTC. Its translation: CSARPGAEQFF.

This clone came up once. CDR3 nucleotides: TGTGCCAGCAGCTTAGGCCGGTTCGATACGCAGTATTTT. Translated: CASSLGRFDTQYF. The rearrangement links TRBV11-3 to TRBJ2-3; no firm D call. V was clipped by 1 base and J by 6 bases, with 8 bases between them. The CDR3 runs 13 residues. The germline V gene encodes CDR1 SGHNT and CDR2 YENEEA.

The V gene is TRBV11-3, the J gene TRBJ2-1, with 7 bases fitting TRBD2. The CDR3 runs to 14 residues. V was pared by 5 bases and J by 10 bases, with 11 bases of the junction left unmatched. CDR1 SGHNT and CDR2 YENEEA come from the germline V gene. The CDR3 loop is CASSPHAGGEEQFF. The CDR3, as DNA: TGTGCCAGCAGCCCCCACGCTGGGGGGGAGGAGCAGTTCTTC.

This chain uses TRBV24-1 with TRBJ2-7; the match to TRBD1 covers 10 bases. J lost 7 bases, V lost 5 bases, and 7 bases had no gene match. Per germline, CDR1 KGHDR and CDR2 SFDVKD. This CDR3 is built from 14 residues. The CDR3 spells CATSADRGRGEQYF. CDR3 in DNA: TGTGCCACCAGTGCCGACAGGGGGCGAGGTGAGCAGTACTTC.

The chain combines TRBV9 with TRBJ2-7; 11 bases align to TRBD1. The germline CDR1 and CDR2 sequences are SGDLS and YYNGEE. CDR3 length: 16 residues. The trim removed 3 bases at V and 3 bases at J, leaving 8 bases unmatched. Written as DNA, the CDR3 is TGTGCCAGCAGCGGAGGGCAGGACAGGGGGCTCTACGAGCAGTACTTC. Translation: CASSGGQDRGLYEQYF.

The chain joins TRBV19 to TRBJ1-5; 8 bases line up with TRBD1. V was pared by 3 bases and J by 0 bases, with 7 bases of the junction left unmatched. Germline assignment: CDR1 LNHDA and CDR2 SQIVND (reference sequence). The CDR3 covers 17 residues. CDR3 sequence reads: CASSITQGGYSNQPQHF. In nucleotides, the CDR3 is TGTGCCAGTAGTATCACACAGGGGGGTTATAGCAATCAGCCCCAGCATTTT.

The CDR3 protein is CASIGGNKDPGLVHETQYF. Written as DNA, the CDR3 is TGTGCCAGCATTGGCGGCAACAAAGACCCGGGACTAGTTCACGAGACCCAGTACTTC. The chain uses TRBV6-9 and TRBJ2-5; 8 nucleotides align to TRBD2. The CDR3 covers 19 residues. CDR1 and CDR2 from the germline V gene are MNHGY and SVAAGI. V trimming: 7 bases; J trimming: 5 bases; junction bases outside the gene matches: 24.

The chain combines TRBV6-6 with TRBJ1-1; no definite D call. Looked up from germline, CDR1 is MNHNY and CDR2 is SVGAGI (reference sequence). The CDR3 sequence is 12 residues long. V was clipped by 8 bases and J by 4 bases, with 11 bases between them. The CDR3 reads CASVRKGTEAFF. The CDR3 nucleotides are TGTGCCAGCGTCCGCAAGGGCACTGAAGCTTTCTTT.

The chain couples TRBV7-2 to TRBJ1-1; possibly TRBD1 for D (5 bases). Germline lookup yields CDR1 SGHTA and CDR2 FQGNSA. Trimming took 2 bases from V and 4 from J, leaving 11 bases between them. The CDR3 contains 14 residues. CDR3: CASSLMGTSTEAFF. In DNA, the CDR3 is TGTGCCAGCAGCTTAATGGGGACCAGCACTGAAGCTTTCTTT.

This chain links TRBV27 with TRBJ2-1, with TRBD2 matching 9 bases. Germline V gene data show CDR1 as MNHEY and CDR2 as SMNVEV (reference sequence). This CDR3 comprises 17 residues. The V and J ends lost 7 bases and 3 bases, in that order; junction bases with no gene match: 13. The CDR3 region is CASTRFSGTSFYNEQFF. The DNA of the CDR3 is TGTGCCAGCACCCGCTTTTCCGGGACTAGCTTCTACAATGAGCAGTTCTTC.

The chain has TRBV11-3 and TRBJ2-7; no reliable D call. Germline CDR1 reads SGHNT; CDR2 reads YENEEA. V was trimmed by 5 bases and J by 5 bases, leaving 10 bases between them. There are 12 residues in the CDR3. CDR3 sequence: CASSLVWDEQYF. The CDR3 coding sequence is TGTGCCAGCAGCCTAGTGTGGGACGAGCAGTACTTC.

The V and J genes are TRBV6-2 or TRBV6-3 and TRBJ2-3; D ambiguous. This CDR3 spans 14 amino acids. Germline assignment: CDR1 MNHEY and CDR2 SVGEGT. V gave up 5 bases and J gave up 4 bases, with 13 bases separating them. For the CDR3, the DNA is TGTGCCAGCAGTCGGCGGATCATTGCAGATACGCAGTATTTT. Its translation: CASSRRIIADTQYF.

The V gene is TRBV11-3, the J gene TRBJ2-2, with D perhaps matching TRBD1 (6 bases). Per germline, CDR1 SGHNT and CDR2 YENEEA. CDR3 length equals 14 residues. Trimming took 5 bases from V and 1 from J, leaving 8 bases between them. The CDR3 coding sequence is TGTGCCAGCAGCGAGGGACAGAACACCGGGGAGCTGTTTTTT. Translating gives CASSEGQNTGELFF.

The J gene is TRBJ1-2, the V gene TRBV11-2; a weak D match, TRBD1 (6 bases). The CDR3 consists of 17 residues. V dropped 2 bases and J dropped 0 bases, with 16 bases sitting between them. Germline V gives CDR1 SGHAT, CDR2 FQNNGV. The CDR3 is CASSLREGRGTNYGYTF. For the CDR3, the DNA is TGTGCCAGCAGCTTAAGGGAGGGCAGGGGAACTAACTATGGCTACACCTTC.

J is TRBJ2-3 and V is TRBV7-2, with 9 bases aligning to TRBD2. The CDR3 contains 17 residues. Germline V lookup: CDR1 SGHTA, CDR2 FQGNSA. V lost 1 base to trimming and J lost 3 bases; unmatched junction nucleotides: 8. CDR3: CASSLGGAGGITDTQYF. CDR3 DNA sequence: TGTGCCAGCAGCTTAGGGGGAGCGGGGGGAATAACAGATACGCAGTATTTT.

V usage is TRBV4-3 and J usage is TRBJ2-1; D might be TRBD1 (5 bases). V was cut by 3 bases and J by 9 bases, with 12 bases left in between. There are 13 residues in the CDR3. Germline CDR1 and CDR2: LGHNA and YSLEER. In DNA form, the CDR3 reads TGCGCCAGCAGCCAGGCCCCTAGGGGTGAGCAGTTCTTC. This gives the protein CASSQAPRGEQFF.

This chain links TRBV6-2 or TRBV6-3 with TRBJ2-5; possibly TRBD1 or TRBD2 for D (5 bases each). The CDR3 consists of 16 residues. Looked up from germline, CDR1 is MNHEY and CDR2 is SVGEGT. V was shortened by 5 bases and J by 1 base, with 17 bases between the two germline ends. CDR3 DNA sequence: TGTGCCAGCAGTAGGGGAGCGGAGTACGGCCAAGAGACCCAGTACTTC. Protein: CASSRGAEYGQETQYF.

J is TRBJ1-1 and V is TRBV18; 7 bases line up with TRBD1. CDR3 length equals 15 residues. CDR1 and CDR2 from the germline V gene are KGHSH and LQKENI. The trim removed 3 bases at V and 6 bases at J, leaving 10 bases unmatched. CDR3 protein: CASSPLDRPRAEAFF. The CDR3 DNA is TGTGCCAGCTCACCGTTGGACAGGCCAAGGGCTGAAGCTTTCTTT. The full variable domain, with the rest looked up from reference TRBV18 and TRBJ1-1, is NAGVMQNPRHLVRRRGQEARLRCSPMKGHSHVYWYRQLPEEGLKFMVYLQKENIIDESGMPKERFSAEFPKEGPSILRIQQVVRGDSAAYFCASSPLDRPRAEAFFGQGTRLTVV.

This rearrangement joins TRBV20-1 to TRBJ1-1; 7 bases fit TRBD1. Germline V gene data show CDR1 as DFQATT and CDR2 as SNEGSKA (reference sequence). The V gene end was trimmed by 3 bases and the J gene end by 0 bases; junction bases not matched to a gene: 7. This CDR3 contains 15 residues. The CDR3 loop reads CSASSRTGLNTEAFF. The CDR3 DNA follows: TGCAGTGCTAGTTCGCGGACAGGATTGAACACTGAAGCTTTCTTT.